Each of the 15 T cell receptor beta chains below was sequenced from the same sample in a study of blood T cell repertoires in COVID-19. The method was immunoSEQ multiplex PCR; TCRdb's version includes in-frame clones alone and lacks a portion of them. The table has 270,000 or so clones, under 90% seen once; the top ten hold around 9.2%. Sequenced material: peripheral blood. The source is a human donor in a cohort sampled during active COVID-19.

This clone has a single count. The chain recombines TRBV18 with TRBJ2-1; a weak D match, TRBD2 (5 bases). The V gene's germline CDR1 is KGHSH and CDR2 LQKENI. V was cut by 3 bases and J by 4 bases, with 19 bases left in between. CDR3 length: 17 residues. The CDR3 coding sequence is TGTGCCAGCTCACCCCTGCGGGCCCGAGTCCCTTACAATGAGCAGTTCTTC. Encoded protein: CASSPLRARVPYNEQFF.

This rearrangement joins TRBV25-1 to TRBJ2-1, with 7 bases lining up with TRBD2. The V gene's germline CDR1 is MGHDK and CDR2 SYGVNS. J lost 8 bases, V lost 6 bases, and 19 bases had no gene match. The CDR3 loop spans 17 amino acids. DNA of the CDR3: TGTGCCAGCAGAGCCACCTCCGCAGCCGGGGAGGGCGATGAGCAGTTCTTC. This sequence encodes CASRATSAAGEGDEQFF.

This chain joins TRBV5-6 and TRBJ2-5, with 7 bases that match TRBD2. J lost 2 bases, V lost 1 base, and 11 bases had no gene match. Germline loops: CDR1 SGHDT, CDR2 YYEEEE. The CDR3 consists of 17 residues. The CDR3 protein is CASSLPWAGLRQETQYF. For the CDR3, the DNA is TGTGCCAGCAGCTTGCCATGGGCGGGACTAAGGCAAGAGACCCAGTACTTC.

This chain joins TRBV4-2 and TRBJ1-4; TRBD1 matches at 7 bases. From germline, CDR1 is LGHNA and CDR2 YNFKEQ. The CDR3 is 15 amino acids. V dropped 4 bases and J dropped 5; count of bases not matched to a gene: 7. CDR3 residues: CASSRTTGQNEKLFF. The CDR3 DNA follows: TGTGCCAGCAGCCGTACGACAGGGCAGAATGAAAAACTGTTTTTT.

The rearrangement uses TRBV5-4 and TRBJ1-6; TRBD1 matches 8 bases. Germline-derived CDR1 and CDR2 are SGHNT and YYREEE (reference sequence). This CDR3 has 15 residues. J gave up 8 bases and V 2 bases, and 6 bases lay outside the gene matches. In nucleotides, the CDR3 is TGTGCCAGCAGCTTTGCAGGGGGCGCGGATTCACCCCTCCACTTT. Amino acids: CASSFAGGADSPLHF.

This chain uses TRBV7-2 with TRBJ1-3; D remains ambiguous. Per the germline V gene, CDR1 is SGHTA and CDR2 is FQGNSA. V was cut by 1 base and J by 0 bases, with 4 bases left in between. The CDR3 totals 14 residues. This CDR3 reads CASSLGASGNTIYF. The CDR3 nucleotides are TGTGCCAGCAGCTTAGGAGCCTCTGGAAACACCATATATTTT.

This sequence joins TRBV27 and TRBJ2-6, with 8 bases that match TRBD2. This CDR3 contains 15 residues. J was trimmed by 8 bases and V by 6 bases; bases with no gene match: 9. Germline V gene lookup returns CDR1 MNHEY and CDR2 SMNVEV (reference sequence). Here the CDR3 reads CASSRSWTSSNVLTF. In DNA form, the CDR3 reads TGTGCCAGCAGCCGATCGTGGACTAGCTCCAACGTCCTGACTTTC. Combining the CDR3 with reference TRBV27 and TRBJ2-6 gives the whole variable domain EAQVTQNPRYLITVTGKKLTVTCSQNMNHEYMSWYRQDPGLGLRQIYYSMNVEVTDKGDVPEGYKVSRKEKRNFPLILESPSPNQTSLYFCASSRSWTSSNVLTFGAGSRLTVL.

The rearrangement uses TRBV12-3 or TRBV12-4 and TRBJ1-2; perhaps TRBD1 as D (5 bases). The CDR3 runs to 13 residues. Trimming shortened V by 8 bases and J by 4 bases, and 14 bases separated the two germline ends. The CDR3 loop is CASVLGGGYGYTF. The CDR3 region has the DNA TGTGCCAGCGTTTTGGGGGGTGGCTATGGCTACACCTTC.

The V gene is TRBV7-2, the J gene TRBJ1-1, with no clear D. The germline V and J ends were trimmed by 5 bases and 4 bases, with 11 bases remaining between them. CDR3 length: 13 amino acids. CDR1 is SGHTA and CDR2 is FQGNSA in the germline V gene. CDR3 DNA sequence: TGTGCCAGCAGCGCTAGTATCACCACTGAAGCTTTCTTT. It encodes CASSASITTEAFF.

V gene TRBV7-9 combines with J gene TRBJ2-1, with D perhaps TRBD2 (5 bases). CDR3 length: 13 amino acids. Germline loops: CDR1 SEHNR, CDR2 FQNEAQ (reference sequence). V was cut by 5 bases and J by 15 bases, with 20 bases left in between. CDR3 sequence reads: CASSPPRGSWTFF. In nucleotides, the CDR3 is TGTGCCAGCAGCCCCCCCCGAGGGTCGTGGACGTTCTTC.

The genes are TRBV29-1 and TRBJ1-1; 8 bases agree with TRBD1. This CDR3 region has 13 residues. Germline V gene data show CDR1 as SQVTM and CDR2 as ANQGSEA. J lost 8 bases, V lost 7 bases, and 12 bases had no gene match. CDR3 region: CSADRGSSLEAFF. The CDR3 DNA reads TGCAGCGCCGACAGGGGATCTAGCCTCGAAGCTTTCTTT.

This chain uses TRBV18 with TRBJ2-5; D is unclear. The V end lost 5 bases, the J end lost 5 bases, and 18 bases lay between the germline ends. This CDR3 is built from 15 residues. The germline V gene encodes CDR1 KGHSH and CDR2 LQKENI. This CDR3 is CASSSNPAFGETQYF. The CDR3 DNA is TGTGCCAGCTCATCCAACCCAGCCTTCGGGGAGACCCAGTACTTC.

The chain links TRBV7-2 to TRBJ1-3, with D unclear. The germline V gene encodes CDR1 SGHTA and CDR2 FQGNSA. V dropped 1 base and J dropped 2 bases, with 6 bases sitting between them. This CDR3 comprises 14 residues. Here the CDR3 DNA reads TGTGCCAGCAGCTTAGGCACGGCTGGAAACACCATATATTTT. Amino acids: CASSLGTAGNTIYF.

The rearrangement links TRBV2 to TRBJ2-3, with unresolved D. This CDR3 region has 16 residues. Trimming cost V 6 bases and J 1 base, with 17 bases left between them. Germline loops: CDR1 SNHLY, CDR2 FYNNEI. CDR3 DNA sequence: TGTGCCAGCAGCAAGCAACTATTATCTCGCACAGATACGCAGTATTTT. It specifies CASSKQLLSRTDTQYF.

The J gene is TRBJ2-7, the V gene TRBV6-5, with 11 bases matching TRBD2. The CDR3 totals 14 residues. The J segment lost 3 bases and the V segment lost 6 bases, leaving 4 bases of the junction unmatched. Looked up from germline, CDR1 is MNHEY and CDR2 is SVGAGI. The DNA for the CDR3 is TGTGCCAGCAGCAACCTAGCGGGAGGCTACGAGCAGTACTTC. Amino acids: CASSNLAGGYEQYF.